These T cell receptor beta chains were read from a single sample in a study of blood T cell repertoires in COVID-19. Assay: immunoSEQ multiplex PCR; the TCRdb copy retains only in-frame clones and omits some. The sample carries around 40,000 clones, more than 80% recorded once. Sequences were obtained from peripheral blood. The receptors here all came from a man in his 60s with active COVID-19. CDR3s include the opening cysteine and the closing phenylalanine or tryptophan. The D gene is left open where the match is weak. The listing skips clone size in some rows; elsewhere it reads once, few, many or a size class.

TGTGCCAGCAGCTTCCTGACTAGGTCGGACGAGCAGTACTTC CASSFLTRSDEQYF . TRBJ2-7 . TRBV5-6
TGCGCCAGCAGCTTGGGACAGGGTCGTCAAGAGACCCAGTACTTC CASSLGQGRQETQYF TRBD1 TRBJ2-5 . TRBV5-1
TGCGCCAGCAGTACTACTAGCGGGAGGATGGAGACCCAGTACTTC CASSTTSGRMETQYF TRBD2 TRBJ2-5 . TRBV5-1
TGTGCCAGCGGGACAGGGCCGAACTCCTACGAGCAGTACTTC CASGTGPNSYEQYF TRBD1 TRBJ2-7 few TRBV5-6
TGTGCTAGTGGTTTGGTTGGTGCCCTTAGCGCAGGGGGTGCAGATACGCAGTATTTT CASGLVGALSAGGADTQYF TRBD1 TRBJ2-3 . TRBV12-5
TGTGCCAGCAGCGTTGAGCCCAATCCCTACAATGAGCAGTTCTTC CASSVEPNPYNEQFF . TRBJ2-1 . TRBV11-2
TGTGCCAGCAAGAGCGACAGGACCTCCTACGAGCAGTACTTC CASKSDRTSYEQYF . TRBJ2-7 . TRBV5-4
TGTGCCAGCAGTTTAAACCTGGAGGGCCCTAGCACAGATACGCAGTATTTT CASSLNLEGPSTDTQYF . TRBJ2-3 . TRBV27
TGTGCCAGTAGTATAGAGGACAGGGATTCACCCCTCCACTTT CASSIEDRDSPLHF TRBD1 TRBJ1-6 . TRBV19
TGTGCCAGCAGATCAAACACCGGGGAGCTGTTTTTT CASRSNTGELFF . TRBJ2-2 . TRBV28
TGTGCCAGCAGCCAGAACAGGGGCGGAGATACGCAGTATTTT CASSQNRGGDTQYF TRBD1 TRBJ2-3 . TRBV14
TGTGCCAGCAGTGAGTCAGGAGACAGGCTTATGGACACTGAAGCTTTCTTT CASSESGDRLMDTEAFF . TRBJ1-1 . TRBV25-1
TGTGCCAGCGTGTTCCGGACAGGGGGCGTCGGTAACACTGAAGCTTTCTTT CASVFRTGGVGNTEAFF TRBD1 TRBJ1-1 . TRBV7-8
TGTGCCAGCAGCTTGACGGGAGTTGGGTACAATGAGCAGTTCTTC CASSLTGVGYNEQFF . TRBJ2-1 . TRBV7-3
TGTGCCAGCAGCGGGGGACTAGCGGGAGCCACCGGGGAGCTGTTTTTT CASSGGLAGATGELFF TRBD2 TRBJ2-2 . TRBV5-4
TGTGCCAGCTCACCCGGGAGGTTCACAGATACGCAGTATTTT CASSPGRFTDTQYF TRBD2 TRBJ2-3 . TRBV18
TGTGCCAGCAGTGCCCTCCCAGATGAGCAGTTCTTC CASSALPDEQFF . TRBJ2-1 . TRBV6-1
TGTGCCAGCAGCAGCGAAGATGGAAATCAGCCCCAGCATTTT CASSSEDGNQPQHF . TRBJ1-5 . TRBV7-9
TGTGCCAGCTCATCCGGGACTAGGGGGAGCACAGATACGCAGTATTTT CASSSGTRGSTDTQYF TRBD2 TRBJ2-3 . TRBV18
TGTGCCAGCAGGGGGCAGGGCGCCTACAATGAGCAGTTCTTC CASRGQGAYNEQFF . TRBJ2-1 . TRBV2
TGCGCCAGCAGCTACGGCAGGGGAGGGGAGACCCAGTACTTC CASSYGRGGETQYF . TRBJ2-5 . TRBV5-1
TGTGCCAGCAGCTTGCGGCTAGCGGGCGTGAGCTCCTACGAGCAGTACTTC CASSLRLAGVSSYEQYF TRBD2 TRBJ2-7 few TRBV5-6
TGTGCCAGCAGTTACTCGTGGGACAGCAACACTGAAGCTTTCTTT CASSYSWDSNTEAFF TRBD1 TRBJ1-1 . TRBV6-5
TGTGCCAGCTCACCAGACGGACTAGCGGACCTCCTCAACGAGCAGTACTTC CASSPDGLADLLNEQYF TRBD2 TRBJ2-7 . TRBV18
TGTGCCAGCAGCGTAGCGATCGGGGGTGGCACCGGGGAGCTGTTTTTT CASSVAIGGGTGELFF . TRBJ2-2 . TRBV9
TGTGCCAGCAGCGTAGGGGCTAGCGGTACCTACGAGCAGTACTTC CASSVGASGTYEQYF TRBD2 TRBJ2-7 . TRBV9
TGTGCCAGCAGTGAACTAGCGGGAGCGGATACGCAGTATTTT CASSELAGADTQYF TRBD2 TRBJ2-3 once TRBV25-1
TGTGCCAGCAGCCAGACAGGGAATGAAAAACTGTTTTTT CASSQTGNEKLFF TRBD1 TRBJ1-4 . TRBV7-9
TGTGCCATCACCGCTAGCGGGACGTACGAGCAGTACTTC CAITASGTYEQYF TRBD2 TRBJ2-7 . TRBV10-3
TGTGCCAGCAGCTTAGACGGGCAGGGACACTTCTCCTACAATGAGCAGTTCTTC CASSLDGQGHFSYNEQFF . TRBJ2-1 . TRBV11-2
TGTGCCAGCAGGGGGCTTCCCAACTATGGCTACACCTTC CASRGLPNYGYTF . TRBJ1-2 . TRBV28
TGTGCCAGCAGGGGCCTAGCGGGGCCCTACGAGCAGTACTTC CASRGLAGPYEQYF TRBD2 TRBJ2-7 once TRBV28
TGTGCCAGTAGTCCAAACACAGATACGCAGTATTTT CASSPNTDTQYF . TRBJ2-3 . TRBV19
TGTGCCAGTACCAGGATCACATCAGACTATGGCTACACCTTC CASTRITSDYGYTF . TRBJ1-2 . TRBV19
TGTGCCGCGGGGTCTTCGTCCTCACCCCTCCACTTT CAAGSSSSPLHF . TRBJ1-6 few TRBV28
TGTGCCAGTAGTGACTTGAGCTCCTATAATTCACCCCTCCACTTT CASSDLSSYNSPLHF . TRBJ1-6 . TRBV19
TGTGCCAGCAGCCCAGGGGGACTTGGCTCCTACGAGCAGTACTTC CASSPGGLGSYEQYF . TRBJ2-7 . TRBV13
TGTGCCAGCAGCGTAGGCGGGGGACCCTCTGGAAACACCATATATTTT CASSVGGGPSGNTIYF . TRBJ1-3 . TRBV9
TGTGCCAGTAGTGACAGGGGGCTCGAGCTGTTTTTT CASSDRGLELFF TRBD1 TRBJ2-2 . TRBV19
TGCGCCAGCAGCCAAGATTCACAGGGGGCGCATGGCTACACCTTC CASSQDSQGAHGYTF TRBD1 TRBJ1-2 . TRBV4-1
TGTGCCAGCTCACCCCTGAGGGATAATTCACCCCTCCACTTT CASSPLRDNSPLHF . TRBJ1-6 . TRBV18
TGTGCCAGCAGTGAATGGGACGGGAGATCGGGAAATGAGCAGTTCTTC CASSEWDGRSGNEQFF . TRBJ2-1 . TRBV2
TGTGCCAGCAGCTTAGGTGAGACTAGCGGGATTTCGAGGCAGTTCTTC CASSLGETSGISRQFF TRBD2 TRBJ2-1 few TRBV7-2
TGTGCCATCAGGAAGGAAGAGGCTAGCAATCAGCCCCAGCATTTT CAIRKEEASNQPQHF . TRBJ1-5 . TRBV10-3
TGTGCCTGGAGTGCCGGACAGGAGGTAGAGACCCAGTACTTC CAWSAGQEVETQYF TRBD1 TRBJ2-5 . TRBV30
TGTGCCAGCAGCAAAGTCGGCCAAGAGACCCAGTACTTC CASSKVGQETQYF . TRBJ2-5 . TRBV21-1
TGCGCCAGCAGCTTGCAGGGAAGAGACACTGAAGCTTTCTTT CASSLQGRDTEAFF . TRBJ1-1 . TRBV5-1
TGTGCCACCAGCAGATCAGGGAATTGGGACAGGGGGCCCTACGAGCAGTACTTC CATSRSGNWDRGPYEQYF TRBD1 TRBJ2-7 . TRBV15
TGTGCCAGCAGCCCGGCTGGGGGGGGTAAAGAGCGGGAGGGCCCGGAGGATACGCAGTATTTT CASSPAGGGKEREGPEDTQYF TRBD2 TRBJ2-3 . TRBV4-2
TGTGCCAGCAGCCAGGCACCAGGGGGCTTAACTTACGAGCAGTACTTC CASSQAPGGLTYEQYF TRBD1 TRBJ2-7 . TRBV3-1/TRBV3-2
TGTGCCAGCAGCTTACAGGGTGACCTCCTTTTACGGCAGTACTTC CASSLQGDLLLRQYF . TRBJ2-7 . TRBV7-9
TGTGCCAGCCTATTGGACACTGAAGCTTTCTTT CASLLDTEAFF . TRBJ1-1 . TRBV2
TGCGCCAGCAGCTCACGGACAGGGGGAGGCACAGATACGCAGTATTTT CASSSRTGGGTDTQYF TRBD1 TRBJ2-3 . TRBV5-1
TGTGCCAGCTCACAGGGACAGGTTTCCTATGGCTACACCTTC CASSQGQVSYGYTF TRBD1 TRBJ1-2 . TRBV18
TGTGCCAGCAGTGTGGGGGGCGGGGGCTCCTACAATGAGCAGTTCTTC CASSVGGGGSYNEQFF . TRBJ2-1 . TRBV6-1
TGTGCCAGCAGTTCGGGACTGCTCCTGGATTTT CASSSGLLLDF . TRBJ1-5 . TRBV12-3/TRBV12-4
TGTGCCAGCAGCTCGGGACTGGGCAATCAGCCCCAGCATTTT CASSSGLGNQPQHF . TRBJ1-5 . TRBV7-8
TGTGCCAGCAGCTTAGGATACGGGGGGTCTGAGCCCCAGCATTTT CASSLGYGGSEPQHF . TRBJ1-5 . TRBV7-9
TGCGCCAGCAGCTTACCGGGAGTAGGGTTAGATGAGCAGTTCTTC CASSLPGVGLDEQFF . TRBJ2-1 . TRBV5-1
TGTGCCATCAGTACCGGACAGGGCGCGAACACCGGGGAGCTGTTTTTT CAISTGQGANTGELFF TRBD1 TRBJ2-2 few TRBV10-3